This T cell receptor beta chain appears in the sequencing data of a study of blood T cell repertoires in COVID-19. Participants were aged roughly 18 to 89 years from 20 to 30 US areas. Data came from immunoSEQ multiplex PCR; TCRdb stores just in-frame clones and leaves some out. Here the sample spans around 200,000 clones, roughly 90% being singletons. V lost 0 bases to trimming and J lost 7 bases; unmatched junction nucleotides: 1. This CDR3 is built from 14 residues. The germline gives CDR1 GTSNPN, CDR2 SVGIG (reference sequence). The source is a man aged 18 to 29 with acute COVID-19. Sequencing used PBMCs or T cells enriched from blood (not recorded which). The chain links TRBV30 to TRBJ2-4; TRBD1 agrees at 12 bases. The CDR3 protein is CAWSVGTGGNIQYF. As DNA, the CDR3 is TGTGCCTGGAGTGTAGGGACAGGGGGCAACATTCAGTACTTC.